Following are 29 T cell receptor beta chains from one sample sequenced in a study of cytomegalovirus exposure and HLA in healthy donors. The PCR contained 60 Vbeta and 13 Jbeta primers. Sequencing used immunoSEQ multiplex PCR; TCRdb keeps in-frame clones, though not all of them. In all, the sample yields just over 200,000 clones. The sample consisted of PBMCs. The origin of the receptors is a girl aged 2 to 10 in good health and CMV-seropositive.

The CDR3 spells CASSELRRELFF. DNA of the CDR3: TGTGCCAGCAGTGAGCTGCGGCGGGAGCTGTTTTTT. This chain uses TRBV2 with TRBJ2-2; D is unresolved. The germline gives CDR1 SNHLY, CDR2 FYNNEI. Trimming pared 3 bases from V and 9 bases from J, leaving 8 bases between. The CDR3 has 12 residues.

CDR3 region: CASSSAGVAREKLFF. DNA of the CDR3: TGTGCCAGCAGCTCCGCAGGGGTAGCGAGAGAAAAACTGTTTTTT. This chain uses TRBV7-8 with TRBJ1-4, with D perhaps TRBD1 (6 bases). V was pared by 4 bases and J by 8 bases, with 17 bases between. Germline V gene sequence: CDR1 SGHVS, CDR2 FQNEAQ. The CDR3 is 15 amino acids.

This chain joins TRBV28 and TRBJ2-4; D uncertain. V was pared by 4 bases and J by 7 bases, with 11 bases between. This CDR3 has 13 amino acids. From germline, CDR1 is MDHEN and CDR2 SYDVKM. CDR3 sequence: CASSSLPENIQYF. In nucleotides, the CDR3 is TGTGCCAGCAGTTCTCTCCCCGAGAACATTCAGTACTTC.

V and J are TRBV28 and TRBJ1-1, with a weak D call TRBD1 (6 bases). Germline V gene sequence: CDR1 MDHEN, CDR2 SYDVKM. This CDR3 region has 14 residues. V was clipped by 6 bases and J by 5 bases, with 16 bases between them. This CDR3 reads CASRAGGLWTEAFF. Here the CDR3 DNA reads TGTGCCAGCAGGGCCGGGGGGCTTTGGACTGAAGCTTTCTTT.

This chain connects TRBV29-1 to TRBJ2-7; 10 bases agree with TRBD2. V shed 8 bases, J shed 3 bases, and the junction held 19 bases outside the gene matches. The germline V gene encodes CDR1 SQVTM and CDR2 ANQGSEA. The CDR3 is 17 residues long. This CDR3 is CSPLRLAGERSDYEQYF. The CDR3 bases are TGCAGCCCCCTCAGACTAGCGGGTGAGAGATCGGACTACGAGCAGTACTTC.

J is TRBJ1-2 and V is TRBV19; D is uncertain. CDR3 size: 13 residues. CDR1 is LNHDA, CDR2 SQIVND, per germline (reference sequence). The V end lost 3 bases, the J end lost 1 base, and 6 bases lay between the germline ends. CDR3 bases: TGTGCCAGTAGTATGGGCTTTAACTATGGCTACACCTTC. This encodes CASSMGFNYGYTF.

A note on this clone: This sample includes further DNA sequences coding for the same CDR3. The V call is TRBV7-9, the J call TRBJ1-3; 8 bases match TRBD1. J lost 4 bases, V lost 5 bases, and 10 bases had no gene match. CDR1 SEHNR and CDR2 FQNEAQ come from the germline V gene (reference sequence). The CDR3 spans 16 residues. In DNA, the CDR3 is TGTGCCAGCAGCCGAACCTTAACAGGGGGAGGAAACACCATATATTTT. This translates into CASSRTLTGGGNTIYF.

The chain uses TRBV27 and TRBJ2-3, with a possible D match to TRBD2 (6 bases). Germline-derived CDR1 and CDR2 are MNHEY and SMNVEV (reference sequence). Trimming took 2 bases from V and 3 from J, leaving 15 bases between them. The CDR3 extends over 16 amino acids. This CDR3 reads CASSLRGGPGTDTQYF. CDR3 sequence (DNA): TGTGCCAGCAGTTTAAGGGGAGGCCCGGGGACAGATACGCAGTATTTT.

The rearrangement links TRBV15 to TRBJ1-3; TRBD1 might be the D (6 bases). V lost 1 base to trimming and J lost 2 bases, with 9 bases between them. Germline values: CDR1 LNHNV, CDR2 YYDKDF (reference sequence). This CDR3 spans 15 amino acids. The CDR3 loop reads CATSRGDTTGNTIYF. CDR3 bases: TGTGCCACCAGCAGAGGGGACACTACTGGAAACACCATATATTTT.

V and J are TRBV11-2 and TRBJ2-1; perhaps TRBD2 as D (6 bases). Trimming took 0 bases from V and 0 from J, leaving 12 bases between them. This CDR3 has 17 residues. From germline, CDR1 is SGHAT and CDR2 FQNNGV. The CDR3: CASSLEFGSHSYNEQFF. The CDR3 DNA sequence: TGTGCCAGCAGCTTAGAATTCGGGAGCCACTCCTACAATGAGCAGTTCTTC.

The chain recombines TRBV19 with TRBJ2-1; 11 nucleotides align to TRBD1. CDR1 and CDR2 (germline): LNHDA, SQIVND (reference sequence). This CDR3 region has 17 residues. V lost 8 bases, J lost 4 bases, and 13 bases stayed unmatched. CDR3: CASGSRTGTGGYNEQFF. The CDR3 coding sequence is TGTGCCAGTGGGTCTAGAACCGGGACAGGGGGTTACAATGAGCAGTTCTTC. The full variable domain, rest sourced from reference TRBV19 and TRBJ2-1, is DGGITQSPKYLFRKEGQNVTLSCEQNLNHDAMYWYRQDPGQGLRLIYYSQIVNDFQKGDIAEGYSVSREKKESFPLTVTSAQKNPTAFYLCASGSRTGTGGYNEQFFGPGTRLTVL.

The chain uses TRBV20-1 and TRBJ1-1; possibly TRBD1 for D (6 bases). Trimming removed 5 bases from V and 8 bases from J, with 12 bases in between. Germline V gene sequence: CDR1 DFQATT, CDR2 SNEGSKA (reference sequence). The CDR3 loop spans 11 amino acids. CDR3 amino acids: CSALRTEEAFF. The CDR3 DNA follows: TGCAGTGCTCTGAGGACAGAGGAAGCTTTCTTT.

This chain joins TRBV2 and TRBJ1-1, with D unclear. V lost 1 base to trimming and J lost 4 bases, with 10 bases between them. The CDR3 is made up of 14 amino acids. From germline, CDR1 is SNHLY and CDR2 FYNNEI. CDR3 residues: CASSEGRQVTEAFF. In DNA, the CDR3 is TGTGCCAGCAGTGAAGGTCGGCAGGTCACTGAAGCTTTCTTT.

The chain employs TRBV28 and TRBJ2-1, with 11 bases fitting TRBD2. Trimming took 6 bases from V and 7 from J; bases not matched to a gene: 17. Germline V gene sequence: CDR1 MDHEN, CDR2 SYDVKM. This CDR3 region has 18 residues. The CDR3 DNA is TGTGCCAGCAGGCGACGACTAGCGGGAATGAATTTGCGGAATGAGCAGTTCTTC. It translates to CASRRRLAGMNLRNEQFF.

This chain links TRBV10-2 with TRBJ2-3; 9 bases map to TRBD2. The V gene's germline CDR1 is WSHSY and CDR2 SAAADI. There are 17 residues in the CDR3. The trim removed 7 bases at V and 2 bases at J, leaving 13 bases unmatched. CDR3 amino acids: CASNDPSGIAATDTQYF. The DNA for the CDR3 is TGCGCCAGCAACGATCCTAGCGGGATTGCAGCCACAGATACGCAGTATTTT.

This rearrangement joins TRBV15 to TRBJ2-7, with 11 nucleotides matching TRBD2. This CDR3 spans 15 amino acids. V was clipped by 3 bases and J by 3 bases; unmatched bases: 4. Germline CDR1 LNHNV, CDR2 YYDKDF (reference sequence). The DNA of the CDR3 is TGTGCCACCAGCAGCGGGACTAGCGGAGACTACGAGCAGTACTTC. This gives the protein CATSSGTSGDYEQYF. Complete variable domain (other parts from reference TRBV15 and TRBJ2-7): DAMVIQNPRYQVTQFGKPVTLSCSQTLNHNVMYWYQQKSSQAPKLLFHYYDKDFNNEADTPDNFQSRRPNTSFCFLDIRSPGLGDTAMYLCATSSGTSGDYEQYFGPGTRLTVT.

The chain is built from TRBV2 and TRBJ2-3; 7 bases are a match to TRBD1. Germline assignment: CDR1 SNHLY and CDR2 FYNNEI. The V segment lost 7 bases and the J segment 2 bases; nucleotides outside the gene matches: 9. The CDR3 is 15 amino acids. This CDR3 is CASTPQGVVTDTQYF. In DNA, the CDR3 is TGTGCCAGCACTCCGCAGGGGGTTGTCACAGATACGCAGTATTTT.

On this clone itself: The junction shows a germline mismatch at one end, possibly a read error. The CDR3 coding sequence is TGCGCCAGCAGCCAAGATAAGGTGGAGGTCTCCTTC. Its translation is CASSQDKVEVSF. V usage is TRBV4-1 and J usage is TRBJ1-2; no definite D call. The CDR3 covers 12 residues. Germline-derived CDR1 and CDR2 are MGHRA and YSYEKL.

CDR3 in DNA: TGTGCCAGCACCTTCGGAGGAGGGAGGAAGGGCTACACCTTC. It encodes CASTFGGGRKGYTF. The chain has TRBV28 and TRBJ1-2; D not resolved. The germline V gene has CDR1 MDHEN and CDR2 SYDVKM. V was cut by 7 bases and J by 8 bases, with 20 bases left in between. The CDR3 is made up of 14 amino acids.

The chain recombines TRBV19 with TRBJ2-1; D unresolved. V was pared by 7 bases and J by 10 bases, with 17 bases between. This CDR3 contains 13 residues. Germline V gives CDR1 LNHDA, CDR2 SQIVND (reference sequence). This CDR3 is CASTRLPGLEQFF. The CDR3 DNA sequence: TGTGCCAGTACCCGCCTCCCAGGTTTGGAGCAGTTCTTC.

The V gene is TRBV18, the J gene TRBJ1-2, with TRBD1 identical over 7 bases. Trimming took 3 bases from V and 4 from J; bases not matched to a gene: 5. The CDR3 has 14 amino acids. CDR1 and CDR2 (germline): KGHSH, LQKENI. CDR3 DNA sequence: TGTGCCAGCTCACCGTCGGGACAGAGCTATGGCTACACCTTC. Residues: CASSPSGQSYGYTF.

The chain employs TRBV29-1 and TRBJ2-1; D gene unclear. With 4 bases removed from V and 7 bases from J, the gap between germline ends came to 14 bases. This CDR3 has 13 residues. From germline, CDR1 is SQVTM and CDR2 ANQGSEA. Written as DNA, the CDR3 is TGCAGCGTTGTGAATCCGGGTAATAATGAGCAGTTCTTC. Translated: CSVVNPGNNEQFF.

CDR3 in amino acids: CASSSGLAGGSYNEQFF. CDR3 in DNA: TGTGCCAGCAGTTCGGGACTAGCGGGAGGGTCATACAATGAGCAGTTCTTC. The rearrangement links TRBV2 to TRBJ2-1; 16 bases are a match to TRBD2. The CDR3 loop spans 17 amino acids. Trimming took 5 bases from V and 4 from J; bases not matched to a gene: 5. Germline V gives CDR1 SNHLY, CDR2 FYNNEI. Supplemented by reference TRBV2 and TRBJ2-1, the full variable domain reads EPEVTQTPSHQVTQMGQEVILRCVPISNHLYFYWYRQILGQKVEFLVSFYNNEISEKSEIFDDQFSVERPDGSNFTLKIRSTKLEDSAMYFCASSSGLAGGSYNEQFFGPGTRLTVL.

The V and J genes are TRBV15 and TRBJ1-4; D is unresolved. This CDR3 region has 16 residues. Trimming took 0 bases from V and 4 from J, leaving 12 bases between them. Looked up from germline, CDR1 is LNHNV and CDR2 is YYDKDF (reference sequence). The CDR3 nucleotides are TGTGCCACCAGCAGAGACGAATCCGGTAATAATGAAAAACTGTTTTTT. Residues: CATSRDESGNNEKLFF. The full variable domain, completed using reference TRBV15 and TRBJ1-4, is DAMVIQNPRYQVTQFGKPVTLSCSQTLNHNVMYWYQQKSSQAPKLLFHYYDKDFNNEADTPDNFQSRRPNTSFCFLDIRSPGLGDTAMYLCATSRDESGNNEKLFFGSGTQLSVL.

V and J are TRBV11-3 and TRBJ2-1, with a tentative D call TRBD2 (6 bases). CDR1 is SGHNT, CDR2 YENEEA, per germline. This CDR3 is 14 amino acids long. Trimming cost V 1 base and J 8 bases, with 12 bases left between them. The CDR3 spells CASSLGGGDYEQFF. CDR3 nucleotide sequence: TGTGCCAGCAGCTTAGGAGGAGGGGATTATGAGCAGTTCTTC. Combining the CDR3 with reference TRBV11-3 and TRBJ2-1 gives the whole variable domain EAGVVQSPRYKIIEKKQPVAFWCNPISGHNTLYWYLQNLGQGPELLIRYENEEAVDDSQLPKDRFSAERLKGVDSTLKIQPAELGDSAVYLCASSLGGGDYEQFFGPGTRLTVL.

The rearrangement links TRBV10-1 to TRBJ2-7; the match to TRBD1 covers 7 bases. Trimming cost V 3 bases and J 2 bases; bases outside gene matches: 4. This CDR3 is 14 amino acids long. Germline V gives CDR1 WNHNN, CDR2 SYGVQD (reference sequence). CDR3 loop: CASSEYRGPYEQYF. The CDR3 bases are TGCGCCAGCAGTGAATACAGGGGACCCTACGAGCAGTACTTC.

This chain links TRBV14 with TRBJ1-5; 7 bases fit TRBD1. This CDR3 has 14 residues. V lost 1 base, J lost 5 bases, and 2 bases stayed unmatched. CDR1 is SGHDN, CDR2 FVKESK, per germline. The CDR3 here is CASSQAGTDQPQHF. The CDR3 nucleotides are TGTGCCAGCAGCCAAGCCGGGACAGATCAGCCCCAGCATTTT. The whole variable domain, filled in from reference TRBV14 and TRBJ1-5, reads EAGVTQFPSHSVIEKGQTVTLRCDPISGHDNLYWYRRVMGKEIKFLLHFVKESKQDESGMPNNRFLAERTGGTYSTLKVQPAELEDSGVYFCASSQAGTDQPQHFGDGTRLSIL.

The chain carries TRBV28 and TRBJ2-1, with D tentatively TRBD2 (5 bases). The CDR3 loop spans 9 amino acids. The V end lost 8 bases, the J end lost 10 bases, and 6 bases lay between the germline ends. From germline, CDR1 is MDHEN and CDR2 SYDVKM. DNA of the CDR3: TGTGCCAGCTCGGGAGAGCAGTTCTTC. It encodes CASSGEQFF.

The chain links TRBV6-5 to TRBJ2-7; D call uncertain. The V gene's germline CDR1 is MNHEY and CDR2 SVGAGI. The CDR3 runs 13 residues. Trimming left V 5 bases short and J 1 base short, with 9 bases between. CDR3 sequence (DNA): TGTGCCAGCAGTCGAACTGCTTCCTACGAGCAGTACTTC. Encoded protein: CASSRTASYEQYF.